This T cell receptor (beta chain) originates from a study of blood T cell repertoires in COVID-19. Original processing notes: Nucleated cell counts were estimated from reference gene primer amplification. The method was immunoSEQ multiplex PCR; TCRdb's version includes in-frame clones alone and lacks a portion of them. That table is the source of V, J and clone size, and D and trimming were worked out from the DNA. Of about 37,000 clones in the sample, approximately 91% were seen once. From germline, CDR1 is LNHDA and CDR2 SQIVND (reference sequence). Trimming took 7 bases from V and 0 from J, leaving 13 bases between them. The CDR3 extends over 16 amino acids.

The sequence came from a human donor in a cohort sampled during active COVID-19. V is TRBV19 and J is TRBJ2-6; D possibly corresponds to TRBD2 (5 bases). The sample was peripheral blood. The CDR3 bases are TGTGCCAGTACCAAAAGAGGGAGCTCTGGGGCCAACGTCCTGACTTTC. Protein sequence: CASTKRGSSGANVLTF.